This note documents a single TCR beta chain sequence. Its antigen is unknown. A multiplex PCR was run with 60 Vbeta primers and 13 Jbeta primers. TCRdb keeps only in-frame clones here, not all; method: immunoSEQ multiplex PCR. The sample totals approximately 61,000 clones. From germline, CDR1 is SGHRS and CDR2 YFSETQ. The CDR3 totals 15 residues. Trimming took off 0 bases at V and 2 bases at J, with 12 bases between the two ends. This sample was included in a study of cytomegalovirus exposure and HLA in healthy donors. Study summary: About 85 million unique TCRs from HLA-typed donors were held in an early release of data. Overall study findings and caveats: Roughly uniform depth of sequencing across donors was assumed in presence/absence analyses. As immune exposure information, only CMV serostatus was available. In vitro, three CMV-associated chains proved specific for CMV antigens.

The source of this sequence is a woman under 30 in good health and CMV-seronegative. The V gene is TRBV5-1, the J gene TRBJ2-7; tentative D call: TRBD1 (6 bases). The sample taken for sequencing was PBMCs. The CDR3, as DNA: TGCGCCAGCAGCTTGGACAGGGCGAGCGCCTACGAGCAGTACTTC. Its translation: CASSLDRASAYEQYF. Full variable domain (remainder filled in from reference TRBV5-1 and TRBJ2-7): KAGVTQTPRYLIKTRGQQVTLSCSPISGHRSVSWYQQTPGQGLQFLFEYFSETQRNKGNFPGRFSGRQFSNSRSEMNVSTLELGDSALYLCASSLDRASAYEQYFGPGTRLTVT.